This T cell receptor beta chain was captured by sequencing in a study of blood T cells in healthy people across ages. CDR1 and CDR2 from the germline V gene are LGHDT and YNNKEL (reference sequence). V gave up 7 bases and J gave up 0 bases, with 13 bases separating them. The CDR3 is 15 residues long. This clonotype showed up just a few times. The use of a sample-barcoded 5' primer and a J-beta primer mix characterized a second PCR of about 7 to 12 cycles. Each cDNA was tagged by a template-switch adaptor containing 12 random nucleotides. TCRdb reanalysed the 5' RACE reads using MiXCR and keeps one entry per CDR3 protein. Among about 650,000 distinct CDR3 sequences, 32% were seen once, and the ten largest hold 15%.

V usage is TRBV3-1 and J usage is TRBJ1-3, with a weak D call TRBD1 (5 bases). Sequenced input: blood. This sequence originates from a woman older than 75 in good health. CDR3 sequence (DNA): TGTGCCAGCATGCCGCAGGGTTACTCTGGAAACACCATATATTTT. Residues: CASMPQGYSGNTIYF.